The 13 T cell receptor beta chains listed next were all sequenced from one sample in a study of technical replicates of blood from a few donors. Sequenced by immunoSEQ multiplex PCR; TCRdb stores in-frame clones only, minus some. This table holds 79,000 or so clones, over 90% found once. The sample taken for sequencing was T cells isolated from PBMCs. The origin of the receptors is a human donor in good health.

The chain couples TRBV14 to TRBJ2-1, with TRBD2 matching 7 bases. The CDR3 consists of 16 residues. Germline CDR1 SGHDN, CDR2 FVKESK. V dropped 8 bases and J dropped 2; count of bases not matched to a gene: 12. In nucleotides, the CDR3 is TGTGCCAGCTCCCGAGGCGGGGAGGGAACCTACAATGAGCAGTTCTTC. Protein sequence: CASSRGGEGTYNEQFF.

J is TRBJ2-2 and V is TRBV6-1, with 7 bases matching TRBD1. Germline V gene lookup returns CDR1 MNHNS and CDR2 SASEGT. V lost 4 bases and J lost 3; bases outside the gene matches: 17. The CDR3 is made up of 19 amino acids. The chain's CDR3 is CASSGSRDSSPIYTGELFF. Written as DNA, the CDR3 is TGTGCCAGCAGTGGAAGCCGGGACAGTAGTCCGATATACACCGGGGAGCTGTTTTTT.

The chain uses TRBV27 and TRBJ1-2; TRBD1 is a possible D gene (5 bases). Between the trimmed V and J ends, which lost 2 bases and 8 bases, there was a span of 9 bases. This CDR3 is 12 amino acids long. Looked up from germline, CDR1 is MNHEY and CDR2 is SMNVEV (reference sequence). As DNA, the CDR3 is TGTGCCAGCAGTTTAACGGGGGTGGGCTACACCTTC. Translation: CASSLTGVGYTF.

This clone has only one observation. This chain joins TRBV10-3 and TRBJ2-5; possibly TRBD1 for D (5 bases). The CDR3 spans 14 residues. V was clipped by 1 base and J by 0 bases, with 6 bases between them. Germline lookup yields CDR1 ENHRY and CDR2 SYGVKD. The CDR3 sequence is CAISEFRDQETQYF. The CDR3, as DNA: TGTGCCATCAGTGAGTTCAGGGACCAAGAGACCCAGTACTTC.

The chain couples TRBV2 to TRBJ2-3, with D unresolved. V was clipped by 2 bases and J by 2 bases, with 14 bases between them. The CDR3 runs to 16 residues. Germline CDR1 reads SNHLY; CDR2 reads FYNNEI. CDR3 DNA: TGTGCCAGCAGTGAATCTCCCCTAACTCTCACAGATACGCAGTATTTT. Translating gives CASSESPLTLTDTQYF. Together with reference TRBV2 and TRBJ2-3, the CDR3 gives the full variable domain: EPEVTQTPSHQVTQMGQEVILRCVPISNHLYFYWYRQILGQKVEFLVSFYNNEISEKSEIFDDQFSVERPDGSNFTLKIRSTKLEDSAMYFCASSESPLTLTDTQYFGPGTRLTVL.

This chain connects TRBV13 to TRBJ2-1, with 7 bases identical to TRBD2. V trimming: 3 bases; J trimming: 4 bases; junction bases outside the gene matches: 9. CDR1 and CDR2 (germline): PRHDT, FYEKMQ (reference sequence). This CDR3 region has 16 residues. This CDR3 is CASSFFGGSEYNEQFF. In DNA, the CDR3 is TGTGCCAGCAGCTTTTTTGGCGGGAGTGAATACAATGAGCAGTTCTTC.

This sequence joins TRBV19 and TRBJ2-7, with 7 bases identical to TRBD1. The CDR3 is made up of 14 amino acids. V lost 8 bases, J lost 2 bases, and 9 bases stayed unmatched. Germline loops: CDR1 LNHDA, CDR2 SQIVND (reference sequence). The CDR3 sequence is CASADRVAPYEQYF. The CDR3 DNA reads TGTGCCAGTGCCGACAGGGTGGCACCCTACGAGCAGTACTTC. Drawing the rest from reference TRBV19 and TRBJ2-7, the complete variable domain is DGGITQSPKYLFRKEGQNVTLSCEQNLNHDAMYWYRQDPGQGLRLIYYSQIVNDFQKGDIAEGYSVSREKKESFPLTVTSAQKNPTAFYLCASADRVAPYEQYFGPGTRLTVT.

V usage is TRBV18 and J usage is TRBJ2-2, with a possible D match to TRBD1 (6 bases). In germline, CDR1 is KGHSH, CDR2 LQKENI. CDR3 length equals 15 residues. Trimming removed 8 bases at V and 7 bases at J, with 20 bases between. The CDR3 reads CASLNRYRANGELFF. CDR3 sequence (DNA): TGTGCCAGCCTTAATCGATACAGGGCCAACGGGGAGCTGTTTTTT.

The chain combines TRBV29-1 with TRBJ2-1, with a possible D match to TRBD2 (6 bases). This CDR3 has 13 residues. CDR1 and CDR2 (germline): SQVTM, ANQGSEA. V was cut by 4 bases and J by 1 base, with 8 bases left in between. The DNA of the CDR3 is TGCAGCGTTGTTGGAGGGTCCTACAATGAGCAGTTCTTC. The encoded protein is CSVVGGSYNEQFF.

This rearrangement joins TRBV5-1 to TRBJ1-1; D may be TRBD1 (5 bases). V was clipped by 0 bases and J by 3 bases, with 9 bases between them. The CDR3 is made up of 14 amino acids. Looked up from germline, CDR1 is SGHRS and CDR2 is YFSETQ. The CDR3 DNA reads TGCGCCAGCAGCTTGGAGGGGCGGTACACTGAAGCTTTCTTT. Amino acid sequence: CASSLEGRYTEAFF.

The V and J genes are TRBV5-4 and TRBJ2-1; D perhaps matches TRBD2 (7 bases). Germline V gene data show CDR1 as SGHNT and CDR2 as YYREEE (reference sequence). V was pared by 1 base and J by 9 bases, with 17 bases between. This CDR3 region has 15 residues. The CDR3 nucleotides read TGTGCCAGCAGCTTGAGTCGGGGGGCTAGCGGTGAGCAGTTCTTC. This gives the protein CASSLSRGASGEQFF.

The chain employs TRBV6-5 and TRBJ1-3; 7 bases match TRBD1. The CDR3 is 14 residues long. Germline CDR1 reads MNHEY; CDR2 reads SVGAGI. With 5 bases clipped from V and 2 bases from J, the junction kept 3 bases outside the gene matches. The CDR3 bases are TGTGCCAGCAGTGTAGACAGGGCTGGAAACACCATATATTTT. This encodes CASSVDRAGNTIYF.

V usage is TRBV27 and J usage is TRBJ1-4; tentatively, D is TRBD1 (6 bases). Germline V lookup: CDR1 MNHEY, CDR2 SMNVEV (reference sequence). V was shortened by 4 bases and J by 7 bases, with 10 bases between the two germline ends. The CDR3 is made up of 13 amino acids. The CDR3 DNA sequence: TGTGCCAGCAGTTGGACAGCCTCTGAAAAACTGTTTTTT. Translating gives CASSWTASEKLFF.